This T cell receptor beta chain appears in the sequencing data of a study of CD8+CD57+ T cells in acquired aplastic anemia. Profiling that covered TCR beta VDJ and CDR3 relied on genomic DNA as its template. TCRdb re-analysed the reads in MiXCR, keeping a single row per CDR3 protein. The repertoire holds 250,000 to 300,000 distinct CDR3 sequences, with 55% to 65% as singletons. The study, taken as a whole, reports: The study identified more than 25 CD8+ CDR3 sequences shared by patients and controls. Statistical testing detected no significant gap in CD8+ Simpson's diversity between patients and controls.

The CDR3 length is 17 residues. The V end was cut by 6 bases, the J end by 1 base, with 19 bases between. Germline values: CDR1 SNHLY, CDR2 FYNNEI. Regarding this clonotype: Its matching antigen is unknown.

V and J are TRBV2 and TRBJ1-5, with D possibly being TRBD1 (5 bases). This clonotype originated in a human donor with severe aplastic anemia or a healthy control (not recorded which). Sequences were obtained from sorted CD4+, CD8+, or CD8+CD57+ T cells (not recorded which) from PBMCs. In DNA form, the CDR3 reads TGTGCCAGCAGCCCCTGGGGGAGGGGCGCGAGCAATCAGCCCCAGCATTTT. Translated, it gives CASSPWGRGASNQPQHF.